This is a list of T cell receptor beta chains from one sample in a study of cytomegalovirus exposure and HLA in healthy donors. Repertoires were generated with immunoSEQ multiplex PCR, while TCRdb's copy carries only in-frame clones and drops some. This sample carries about 130,000 clones, about 69% of them seen once, and the ten largest clones take less than 4%. What was sequenced was PBMCs. These receptors came from a man younger than 45 in good health and CMV-seronegative. The CDR3 runs from the conserved cysteine through the conserved F or W. Fields, in order: V gene, J gene, clone size, D gene, CDR3 protein, CDR3 DNA. A D gene is named only where the DNA matches it firmly. The size field is filled for only some rows; it gives once, few, many or a size class.

TRBV20-1	TRBJ2-7	few	NA	CSASAGYEQYF	TGCAGTGCTAGTGCGGGTTACGAGCAGTACTTC
TRBV19	TRBJ2-7	NA	TRBD1	CASSPTDRGAYEQYF	TGTGCCAGTAGTCCGACAGACAGGGGGGCCTACGAGCAGTACTTC
TRBV2	TRBJ2-7	NA	TRBD1	CASTLERGLQYF	TGTGCCAGCACCCTCGAGAGGGGGCTGCAGTACTTC
TRBV10-2	TRBJ2-1	NA	TRBD2	CASSGGRLANEQFF	TGCGCCAGCAGTGGGGGACGACTAGCCAATGAGCAGTTCTTC
TRBV28	TRBJ1-2	NA	NA	CASSLTGGRVSYGYTF	TGTGCCAGCAGCCTCACTGGAGGGAGAGTCAGCTATGGCTACACCTTC
TRBV29-1	TRBJ1-2	NA	TRBD1	CSVVTQGAYYGYTF	TGCAGCGTTGTGACACAGGGGGCGTACTATGGCTACACCTTC
TRBV30	TRBJ1-2	NA	NA	CAWSWEGLLYGYTF	TGTGCCTGGAGTTGGGAGGGTCTCCTCTATGGCTACACCTTC
TRBV18	TRBJ1-1	NA	NA	CASSPEIGSTEAFF	TGTGCCAGCTCACCAGAGATTGGGAGCACTGAAGCTTTCTTT
TRBV6-1	TRBJ1-5	once	NA	CASSELGGNQPQHF	TGTGCCAGCAGTGAACTGGGGGGGAATCAGCCCCAGCATTTT
TRBV5-1	TRBJ2-7	once	NA	CASSLTKLTPYEQYF	TGCGCCAGCAGTTTGACTAAACTCACCCCCTACGAGCAGTACTTC
TRBV28	TRBJ1-1	NA	TRBD1	CAAGGTGAYTEAFF	TGTGCCGCGGGCGGGACAGGGGCTTATACGGAAGCTTTCTTT
TRBV21-1	TRBJ1-1	NA	NA	CASSKGCVERNPAFF	TGTGCCAGCAGCAAAGGCTGTGTTGAGCGAAACCCGGCTTTCTTT
TRBV29-1	TRBJ2-3	NA	NA	CSVEADSITDTQYF	TGCAGCGTGGAAGCGGACAGCATCACAGATACGCAGTATTTT
TRBV2	TRBJ2-1	once	TRBD2	CASRGTSEGNEQFF	TGTGCCAGCAGGGGGACTAGCGAGGGCAATGAGCAGTTCTTC